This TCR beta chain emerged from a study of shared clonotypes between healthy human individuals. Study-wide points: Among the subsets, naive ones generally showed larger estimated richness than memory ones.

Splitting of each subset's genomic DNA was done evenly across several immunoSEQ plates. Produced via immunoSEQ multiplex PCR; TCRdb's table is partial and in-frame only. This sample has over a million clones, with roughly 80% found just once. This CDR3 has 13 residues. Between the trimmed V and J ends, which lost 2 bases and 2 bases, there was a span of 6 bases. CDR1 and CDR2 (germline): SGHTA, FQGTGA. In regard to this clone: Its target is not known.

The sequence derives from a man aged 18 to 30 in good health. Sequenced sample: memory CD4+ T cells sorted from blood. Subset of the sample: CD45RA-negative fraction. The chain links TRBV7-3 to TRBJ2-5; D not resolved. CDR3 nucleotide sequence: TGTGCCAGCAGCTTATGGCCTCAAGAGACCCAGTACTTC. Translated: CASSLWPQETQYF.